The 19 T cell receptor beta chains presented below share a single source sample, sequenced in a study of spatial heterogeneity in lung cancer. Noted time point: blood at routine non-recurrence follow-up after resection. TCRdb re-analysed the 5' RACE reads in MiXCR, keeping a single row per CDR3 protein. The sample consists of approximately 100,000 distinct CDR3 sequences, approximately 19% of them appearing once. The sample in question was PBMCs, obtained at follow-up. Receptor source: a male donor with early-stage non-small cell lung cancer.

This clonotype has at least ten counts. The chain has TRBV20-1 and TRBJ1-2, with D perhaps TRBD1 (5 bases). CDR3 size: 15 residues. The V and J ends lost 0 bases and 4 bases respectively, with 15 bases between them. Germline lookup yields CDR1 DFQATT and CDR2 SNEGSKA (reference sequence). CDR3 nucleotides: TGCAGTGCTAGAGATCAGAGGGGCACCCCCTATGGCTACACCTTC. It encodes CSARDQRGTPYGYTF.

This chain joins TRBV10-3 and TRBJ1-1, with no clear D. Per germline, CDR1 ENHRY and CDR2 SYGVKD. V lost 3 bases to trimming and J lost 2 bases, with 4 bases between them. This CDR3 is 12 amino acids long. The CDR3 DNA reads as TGTGCCATCAGTGAACGAAACACTGAAGCTTTCTTT. It translates to CAISERNTEAFF.

This clonotype came up a few times. This chain uses TRBV19 with TRBJ2-1; tentatively, D is TRBD1 or TRBD2 (5 bases each). The CDR3 has 15 amino acids. The germline CDR1 and CDR2 sequences are LNHDA and SQIVND (reference sequence). The V end lost 7 bases, the J end lost 2 bases, and 15 bases lay between the germline ends. The CDR3 spells CASKVGTQTYNEQFF. CDR3 coding DNA: TGTGCCAGTAAGGTCGGGACCCAGACCTACAATGAGCAGTTCTTC.

Concerning this clonotype: An end of the junction differs from the germline gene, which may be a read error. This chain connects TRBV5-1 to TRBJ2-7, with D uncertain. The CDR3 runs to 14 residues. Germline V lookup: CDR1 SGHRS, CDR2 YFSETQ. The CDR3 protein is CASRLEDFSYEQYF. In nucleotides, the CDR3 is TGCGCCAGCCGCTTGGAAGACTTCTCCTACGAGCAGTACTTC.

This clonotype was detected only a few times. This chain links TRBV20-1 with TRBJ1-3; the D is unclear. In germline, CDR1 is DFQATT, CDR2 SNEGSKA (reference sequence). V dropped 5 bases and J dropped 0 bases, with 11 bases sitting between them. This CDR3 has 14 residues. This chain's CDR3 is CSALKEYSGNTIYF. In nucleotides, the CDR3 is TGCAGTGCTCTTAAGGAGTACTCTGGAAACACCATATATTTT.

The chain carries TRBV7-2 and TRBJ1-2, with D unresolved. V lost 3 bases to trimming and J lost 4 bases, with 24 bases between them. CDR1 and CDR2 from the germline V gene are SGHTA and FQGNSA. The CDR3 is made up of 18 amino acids. CDR3 coding DNA: TGTGCCAGCAGCTTGGGCTTAATCTGGTCTGGGGATTCCTATGGCTACACCTTC. Its translation: CASSLGLIWSGDSYGYTF. The whole variable domain, remainder taken from reference TRBV7-2 and TRBJ1-2, is GAGVSQSPSNKVTEKGKDVELRCDPISGHTALYWYRQSLGQGLEFLIYFQGNSAPDKSGLPSDRFSAERTGGSVSTLTIQRTQQEDSAVYLCASSLGLIWSGDSYGYTFGSGTRLTVV.

Many counts were recorded for this clonotype. This rearrangement joins TRBV3-1 to TRBJ2-2; D gene uncertain. V shed 5 bases and J shed 7 bases, with 11 bases lying between them. In germline, CDR1 is LGHDT, CDR2 YNNKEL (reference sequence). The CDR3 runs 13 residues. CDR3 sequence (DNA): TGTGCCAGCAGCTTCCTGGCAAACGGGGAGCTGTTTTTT. This translates into CASSFLANGELFF.

The rearrangement links TRBV29-1 to TRBJ2-5, with TRBD2 matching 10 bases. J lost 4 bases, V lost 5 bases, and 7 bases had no gene match. Germline-derived CDR1 and CDR2 are SQVTM and ANQGSEA. The CDR3 contains 14 residues. The CDR3 DNA reads TGCAGCGTTCCTCCCGTAGCGGGAGGAGAGACCCAGTACTTC. Its protein product is CSVPPVAGGETQYF.

This clonotype was detected a few times. The CDR3 DNA reads as TGCAGTGCTAGAGCTGTGGGGAACGGCGAAAAACTGTTTTTT. Its protein product is CSARAVGNGEKLFF. This chain connects TRBV20-1 to TRBJ1-4; D not resolved. V was cut by 1 base and J by 8 bases, with 14 bases left in between. The CDR3 totals 14 residues. Germline values: CDR1 DFQATT, CDR2 SNEGSKA (reference sequence).

This clonotype occurred a few times. The chain combines TRBV12-3 or TRBV12-4 with TRBJ2-3; D gene ambiguous. V was clipped by 5 bases and J by 3 bases, with 15 bases between them. This CDR3 is 15 amino acids long. This chain's CDR3 is CASSPDGLPTDTQYF. The CDR3 DNA reads TGTGCCAGCAGTCCGGACGGTCTCCCAACAGATACGCAGTATTTT.

This sequence joins TRBV20-1 and TRBJ2-3; 12 bases line up with TRBD2. The V gene's germline CDR1 is DFQATT and CDR2 SNEGSKA (reference sequence). The CDR3 runs 14 residues. J was trimmed by 7 bases and V by 6 bases; bases with no gene match: 8. The CDR3 region is CSAEPTSGGYTQYF. DNA for the CDR3: TGCAGTGCAGAGCCAACTAGCGGGGGGTATACGCAGTATTTT.

The gene calls are TRBV5-1 and TRBJ2-1, with D tentatively TRBD1 or TRBD2 (5 bases each). The CDR3 runs 14 residues. Germline V gene sequence: CDR1 SGHRS, CDR2 YFSETQ. Trimming stripped 3 bases from V and 6 bases from J, with 13 bases between. CDR3 residues: CASSSTGGANEQFF. In DNA form, the CDR3 reads TGCGCCAGCAGCTCCACAGGAGGCGCCAATGAGCAGTTCTTC. Together with reference TRBV5-1 and TRBJ2-1, the CDR3 gives the full variable domain: KAGVTQTPRYLIKTRGQQVTLSCSPISGHRSVSWYQQTPGQGLQFLFEYFSETQRNKGNFPGRFSGRQFSNSRSEMNVSTLELGDSALYLCASSSTGGANEQFFGPGTRLTVL.

This clonotype showed up just a few times. The gene calls are TRBV4-3 and TRBJ1-6; D is possibly TRBD1 (5 bases). The CDR3 length is 14 residues. V was pared by 2 bases and J by 7 bases, with 9 bases between. CDR1 and CDR2 (germline): LGHNA, YSLEER. DNA of the CDR3: TGCGCCAGCAGCCAAACTGGGGGGAATTCACCCCTCCACTTT. Protein: CASSQTGGNSPLHF.

The chain combines TRBV6-2 or TRBV6-3 with TRBJ1-1; D remains unclear. The CDR3 totals 13 residues. V was trimmed by 5 bases and J by 1 base, leaving 8 bases between them. Germline lookup yields CDR1 MNHEY and CDR2 SVGEGT. CDR3: CASSLSGNTEAFF. CDR3 nucleotides: TGTGCCAGCAGTCTTTCGGGGAACACTGAAGCTTTCTTT.

In its sample, this clonotype was seen a few times. The chain employs TRBV19 and TRBJ1-1; possibly TRBD1 for D (6 bases). The germline CDR1 and CDR2 sequences are LNHDA and SQIVND (reference sequence). The CDR3 runs 15 residues. V lost 8 bases to trimming and J lost 0 bases, with 16 bases between them. The CDR3 DNA reads TGTGCCAGTGCCGGACAGCTTAATATGAACACTGAAGCTTTCTTT. The encoded protein is CASAGQLNMNTEAFF.

This clonotype occurred many times. The chain has TRBV29-1 and TRBJ2-6, with 7 bases matching TRBD1. V gave up 4 bases and J gave up 4 bases; unmatched junction bases: 4. This CDR3 has 14 residues. From germline, CDR1 is SQVTM and CDR2 ANQGSEA. DNA of the CDR3: TGCAGCGTTGTCACAGGGGCCGGGGCCAACGTCCTGACTTTC. Translated: CSVVTGAGANVLTF.

This clonotype was seen only a few times. This chain uses TRBV18 with TRBJ2-6; D ambiguous. The CDR3 sequence is 15 residues long. Germline-derived CDR1 and CDR2 are KGHSH and LQKENI. The V gene lost 3 bases and the J gene lost 2 bases, with 8 bases spanning the gap. CDR3 loop: CASSPNPAGANVLTF. CDR3 DNA sequence: TGTGCCAGCTCACCCAACCCCGCTGGGGCCAACGTCCTGACTTTC.

This clonotype was seen ten or more times. This chain links TRBV10-3 with TRBJ2-1; either TRBD1 or TRBD2 may supply D (5 bases each). The germline V and J ends were trimmed by 4 bases and 3 bases, with 7 bases remaining between them. CDR1 is ENHRY and CDR2 is SYGVKD in the germline V gene. The CDR3 loop spans 13 amino acids. Here the CDR3 DNA reads TGTGCCATCAGTGGGGGGAGCTACAATGAGCAGTTCTTC. It translates to CAISGGSYNEQFF.

The chain employs TRBV20-1 and TRBJ2-5; 15 nucleotides align to TRBD2. The CDR3 totals 18 residues. The V segment lost 1 base and the J segment 3 bases; nucleotides outside the gene matches: 9. Germline V CDR1 and CDR2: DFQATT, SNEGSKA (reference sequence). The CDR3 DNA sequence: TGCAGTGCTAGAGTCGGACTAGCGGGAGGGTTGGCAGAAGAGACCCAGTACTTC. Translating it yields CSARVGLAGGLAEETQYF.